One and the same sample provided the 32 T cell receptor beta chains below, sequenced in a study of vaccination effects on CD4 cells after COVID-19. Their antigens remain unidentified. Sequencing followed a ViraFEST assay step that expanded antigen-specific CD4+ T cells with viral peptide pools. CD4+ T cells were isolated after around ten days of culture. PCR-confirmed SARS-CoV-2 infection occurred in the person between March and December 2020. Each participant was given two doses of one vaccine (BNT162b2 or mRNA-1273). The table came from immunoSEQ multiplex PCR; TCRdb's copy has only in-frame clones and leaves some out. The table has some 15,000 clones, around 82% seen once. The source was CD4+ T cells from PBMCs cultured with SARS-CoV-2 spike peptides, collected after COVID-19 vaccination. The source of these receptors is a human donor who had a prior SARS-CoV-2 infection.

In its sample, this clone was seen a few times. The J gene is TRBJ2-7, the V gene TRBV5-1; the D call may be TRBD1 or TRBD2 (6 bases each). The germline CDR1 and CDR2 sequences are SGHRS and YFSETQ. V was pared by 3 bases and J by 3 bases, with 19 bases between. This CDR3 contains 16 residues. This chain's CDR3 is CASSSHGAGGRYEQYF. DNA of the CDR3: TGCGCCAGCAGCTCGCATGGAGCCGGGGGCCGCTACGAGCAGTACTTC.

J is TRBJ2-1 and V is TRBV4-1; D unclear. Germline CDR1 reads MGHRA; CDR2 reads YSYEKL. The V and J ends lost 0 bases and 3 bases respectively, with 12 bases between them. This CDR3 contains 16 residues. CDR3 sequence reads: CASSQEVRLDYNEQFF. Written as DNA, the CDR3 is TGCGCCAGCAGCCAAGAGGTCCGGTTGGACTACAATGAGCAGTTCTTC.

The genes are TRBV5-5 and TRBJ1-3; tentatively, D is TRBD1 (6 bases). Germline V CDR1 and CDR2: SGHKS, YYEKEE (reference sequence). This CDR3 has 16 amino acids. Trimming left V 0 bases short and J 2 bases short, with 12 bases between. CDR3 protein: CASSLVGGAPGNTIYF. The CDR3 DNA follows: TGTGCCAGCAGCTTGGTGGGGGGGGCGCCTGGAAACACCATATATTTT.

The rearrangement links TRBV7-3 to TRBJ2-3, with D possibly being TRBD1 (5 bases). CDR3 length: 14 residues. Per the germline V gene, CDR1 is SGHTA and CDR2 is FQGTGA. V lost 0 bases and J 1 base, leaving 5 bases between the germline ends. The CDR3 nucleotides are TGTGCCAGCAGCTTAACAGGGGGCACAGATACGCAGTATTTT. As protein: CASSLTGGTDTQYF.

In its sample, this clone is medium-sized. The chain carries TRBV3-1 (or the pseudogene TRBV3-2) and TRBJ1-2; no clear D. Looked up from germline, CDR1 is LGHDT and CDR2 is YNNKEL (reference sequence). Trimming pared 4 bases from V and 5 bases from J, leaving 14 bases between. The CDR3 totals 14 residues. The CDR3 DNA reads as TGTGCCAGCAGCCCCCCGACGAGGAGATATGGCTACACCTTC. It yields the protein CASSPPTRRYGYTF.

The chain employs TRBV18 and TRBJ2-1; D is unresolved. Germline values: CDR1 KGHSH, CDR2 LQKENI. This CDR3 region has 15 residues. The V and J ends lost 2 bases and 2 bases respectively, with 10 bases between them. The CDR3 spells CASSPSHRPYNEQFF. DNA of the CDR3: TGTGCCAGCTCACCATCTCACCGTCCCTACAATGAGCAGTTCTTC. Filled out from reference TRBV18 and TRBJ2-1, the complete variable domain reads NAGVMQNPRHLVRRRGQEARLRCSPMKGHSHVYWYRQLPEEGLKFMVYLQKENIIDESGMPKERFSAEFPKEGPSILRIQQVVRGDSAAYFCASSPSHRPYNEQFFGPGTRLTVL.

CDR3: CASSDGRGYNSPLHF. CDR3 nucleotide sequence: TGTGCCAGCAGTGACGGCAGGGGATATAATTCACCCCTCCACTTT. The V gene is TRBV2, the J gene TRBJ1-6, with D perhaps matching TRBD1 (6 bases). Between the trimmed V and J ends, which lost 3 bases and 4 bases, there was a span of 10 bases. The CDR3 spans 15 residues. Germline V CDR1 and CDR2: SNHLY, FYNNEI.

The CDR3 is CASSPLGLSNYGYTF. As DNA, the CDR3 is TGTGCCAGCAGCCCGTTGGGACTAAGTAACTATGGCTACACCTTC. The chain has TRBV2 and TRBJ1-2; the D gene is possibly TRBD1 (5 bases). This CDR3 is 15 amino acids long. V was trimmed by 6 bases and J by 1 base, leaving 15 bases between them. Germline V CDR1 and CDR2: SNHLY, FYNNEI.

The chain combines TRBV5-6 with TRBJ2-1; no clear D. Looked up from germline, CDR1 is SGHDT and CDR2 is YYEEEE. The CDR3 contains 14 residues. V dropped 0 bases and J dropped 7 bases, with 11 bases sitting between them. The CDR3 coding sequence is TGTGCCAGCAGCTTGGTGGGGAACCGTAATGAGCAGTTCTTC. Encoded protein: CASSLVGNRNEQFF.

The chain uses TRBV7-2 and TRBJ2-5; 10 bases line up with TRBD1. With 5 bases clipped from V and 4 bases from J, the junction kept 4 bases outside the gene matches. CDR3 size: 14 residues. CDR1 is SGHTA and CDR2 is FQGNSA in the germline V gene. CDR3 loop: CASSVRQGAETQYF. In DNA form, the CDR3 reads TGTGCCAGCAGCGTTCGACAGGGGGCAGAGACCCAGTACTTC.

This chain connects TRBV7-2 to TRBJ1-1; D remains ambiguous. The length of the CDR3 is 13 residues. Looked up from germline, CDR1 is SGHTA and CDR2 is FQGNSA. V lost 1 base and J 5 bases, leaving 8 bases between the germline ends. CDR3 amino acids: CASSLGFRTEAFF. The CDR3 region has the DNA TGTGCCAGCAGCTTAGGGTTCAGAACTGAAGCTTTCTTT.

This clone was picked up one time. The rearrangement links TRBV5-4 to TRBJ2-7, with a possible D match to TRBD1 (5 bases). The germline V and J ends were trimmed by 0 bases and 6 bases, with 7 bases remaining between them. The CDR3 length is 12 residues. Germline V gene sequence: CDR1 SGHNT, CDR2 YYREEE (reference sequence). The CDR3 DNA sequence: TGTGCCAGCAGCTTGGGAACAGGCGAGCAGTACTTC. Translation gives CASSLGTGEQYF.

The gene calls are TRBV29-1 and TRBJ1-1; D remains ambiguous. The CDR3 runs 10 residues. Per the germline V gene, CDR1 is SQVTM and CDR2 is ANQGSEA. The V and J ends lost 7 bases and 0 bases respectively, with 3 bases between them. CDR3 bases: TGCAGCGCTCTGAACACTGAAGCTTTCTTT. Its translation: CSALNTEAFF. The full variable domain, with the rest looked up from reference TRBV29-1 and TRBJ1-1, is SAVISQKPSRDICQRGTSLTIQCQVDSQVTMMFWYRQQPGQSLTLIATANQGSEATYESGFVIDKFPISRPNLTFSTLTVSNMSPEDSSIYLCSALNTEAFFGQGTRLTVV.

The chain carries TRBV5-4 and TRBJ1-2; the D is unclear. This CDR3 contains 12 residues. V was shortened by 2 bases and J by 8 bases, with 10 bases between the two germline ends. Germline V CDR1 and CDR2: SGHNT, YYREEE (reference sequence). DNA for the CDR3: TGTGCCAGCAGCTTTCCAGAGGGAGGCTACACCTTC. Its translation is CASSFPEGGYTF.

The chain uses TRBV10-3 and TRBJ2-7, with 7 bases lining up with TRBD1. The CDR3 covers 15 residues. Per germline, CDR1 ENHRY and CDR2 SYGVKD. The V gene end was trimmed by 2 bases and the J gene end by 0 bases; junction bases not matched to a gene: 4. CDR3 DNA: TGTGCCATCAGTGAGGAAGGGGGCGCCTCCTACGAGCAGTACTTC. This gives the protein CAISEEGGASYEQYF.

This chain connects TRBV18 to TRBJ1-2, with D unclear. Germline V gene lookup returns CDR1 KGHSH and CDR2 LQKENI. The V end lost 3 bases, the J end lost 2 bases, and 4 bases lay between the germline ends. The CDR3 length is 12 residues. CDR3 region: CASSPENYGYTF. In DNA form, the CDR3 reads TGTGCCAGCTCACCGGAGAACTATGGCTACACCTTC.

This clone was seen more than once but under ten times. The chain joins TRBV2 to TRBJ2-7; D remains unclear. V was cut by 7 bases and J by 3 bases, with 10 bases left in between. Looked up from germline, CDR1 is SNHLY and CDR2 is FYNNEI. The CDR3 runs to 12 residues. This chain's CDR3 is CASNGPIYEQYF. CDR3 DNA sequence: TGTGCCAGCAACGGACCTATCTACGAGCAGTACTTC.

The chain has TRBV9 and TRBJ2-5; D may be TRBD2 (6 bases). Trimming removed 3 bases from V and 0 bases from J, with 12 bases in between. The CDR3 runs 15 residues. Per the germline V gene, CDR1 is SGDLS and CDR2 is YYNGEE. In DNA form, the CDR3 reads TGTGCCAGCAGCGCGGGACTGTTGAACCAAGAGACCCAGTACTTC. Residues: CASSAGLLNQETQYF.

The chain uses TRBV5-4 and TRBJ2-3; 10 bases agree with TRBD2. Germline CDR1 SGHNT, CDR2 YYREEE (reference sequence). Trimming removed 0 bases from V and 5 bases from J; junction bases left unmatched: 9. The CDR3 is made up of 17 amino acids. CDR3 nucleotide sequence: TGTGCCAGCAGCTTGGCCTGGGCTAGCGGGGGTATAGATACGCAGTATTTT. It specifies CASSLAWASGGIDTQYF. Based on the CDR3 plus reference TRBV5-4 and TRBJ2-3, the full variable domain is ETGVTQSPTHLIKTRGQQVTLRCSSQSGHNTVSWYQQALGQGPQFIFQYYREEENGRGNFPPRFSGLQFPNYSSELNVNALELDDSALYLCASSLAWASGGIDTQYFGPGTRLTVL.

This rearrangement joins TRBV4-2 to TRBJ2-3; tentatively, D is TRBD2 (7 bases). Germline CDR1 reads LGHNA; CDR2 reads YNFKEQ. The ends were cut back, 1 base at V and 4 bases at J, with 15 bases in the middle. CDR3 size: 16 residues. This CDR3 reads CASSQGEGGSADTQYF. CDR3 bases: TGTGCCAGCAGCCAAGGGGAGGGGGGGTCGGCAGATACGCAGTATTTT.

The J gene is TRBJ2-2, the V gene TRBV5-6; 7 bases line up with TRBD2. Trimming took 0 bases from V and 0 from J; bases not matched to a gene: 2. This CDR3 has 16 residues. Germline V gene lookup returns CDR1 SGHDT and CDR2 YYEEEE. The CDR3 is CASSLGLAANTGELFF. The CDR3 DNA sequence: TGTGCCAGCAGCTTGGGCCTAGCGGCGAACACCGGGGAGCTGTTTTTT.

This clone has just one count. The chain recombines TRBV19 with TRBJ2-2, with D uncertain. Per the germline V gene, CDR1 is LNHDA and CDR2 is SQIVND (reference sequence). The CDR3 runs to 14 residues. Trimming stripped 3 bases from V and 0 bases from J, with 5 bases between. CDR3: CASSIGPNTGELFF. Written as DNA, the CDR3 is TGTGCCAGTAGTATCGGGCCGAACACCGGGGAGCTGTTTTTT.

This clone was detected only a few times. The chain uses TRBV6-5 and TRBJ1-2; 11 bases fit TRBD1. V was clipped by 4 bases and J by 4 bases; unmatched bases: 2. The germline CDR1 and CDR2 sequences are MNHEY and SVGAGI. CDR3 length equals 14 residues. The CDR3 sequence: CASSWTGGAYGYTF. Here the CDR3 DNA reads TGTGCCAGCAGTTGGACAGGGGGCGCCTATGGCTACACCTTC.

The rearrangement joins TRBV7-2 to TRBJ1-2; D is unresolved. Germline lookup yields CDR1 SGHTA and CDR2 FQGNSA. V lost 3 bases, J lost 3 bases, and 5 bases lay in between. The CDR3 spans 12 residues. In DNA, the CDR3 is TGTGCCAGCAGCTTGGGGTACTATGGCTACACCTTC. It is translated as CASSLGYYGYTF.

The V call is TRBV18, the J call TRBJ2-2; D remains unclear. This CDR3 contains 13 residues. V was trimmed by 3 bases and J by 2 bases, leaving 4 bases between them. Germline-derived CDR1 and CDR2 are KGHSH and LQKENI. CDR3 protein: CASSPINTGELFF. DNA for the CDR3: TGTGCCAGCTCACCTATTAACACCGGGGAGCTGTTTTTT.

This clone was seen more than once but under ten times. The chain couples TRBV18 to TRBJ2-5; 7 bases fit TRBD1. This CDR3 region has 14 residues. Per the germline V gene, CDR1 is KGHSH and CDR2 is LQKENI. Losses at the gene ends were 0 bases for V and 3 bases for J; bases not matched to a gene: 1. CDR3 sequence: CASSPPGQKETQYF. CDR3 sequence (DNA): TGTGCCAGCTCACCACCGGGACAGAAAGAGACCCAGTACTTC.

CDR3 bases: TGCAGTGCTGAAACCGTTAACACCATATATTTT. Translation: CSAETVNTIYF. The V gene is TRBV20-1, the J gene TRBJ1-3; no clear D. This CDR3 spans 11 amino acids. The V end lost 5 bases, the J end lost 7 bases, and 9 bases lay between the germline ends. Per germline, CDR1 DFQATT and CDR2 SNEGSKA (reference sequence).

The chain employs TRBV3-1 (or the pseudogene TRBV3-2) and TRBJ2-7, with 9 nucleotides matching TRBD1. V lost 5 bases to trimming and J lost 5 bases; unmatched junction nucleotides: 7. The CDR3 is made up of 14 amino acids. Germline CDR1 LGHDT, CDR2 YNNKEL (reference sequence). The CDR3 region is CASSAGQGGDEQYF. The CDR3 coding sequence is TGTGCCAGCAGCGCGGGACAGGGTGGCGACGAGCAGTACTTC.

The chain has TRBV15 and TRBJ1-4, with D perhaps TRBD1 (6 bases). Germline V gene data show CDR1 as LNHNV and CDR2 as YYDKDF (reference sequence). Trimming stripped 0 bases from V and 6 bases from J, with 14 bases between. This CDR3 is built from 16 residues. The CDR3 nucleotides read TGTGCCACCAGCAGAGATCGATTTGGGACATATGAAAAACTGTTTTTT. Amino acid sequence: CATSRDRFGTYEKLFF.

This clone was observed a few times. The CDR3 protein is CASSLKTGGWADTQYF. CDR3 coding DNA: TGTGCCAGCAGCTTAAAAACAGGGGGGTGGGCAGATACGCAGTATTTT. The chain has TRBV7-2 and TRBJ2-3, with 8 bases lining up with TRBD1. Germline V lookup: CDR1 SGHTA, CDR2 FQGNSA. CDR3 length: 16 amino acids. V dropped 2 bases and J dropped 4; count of bases not matched to a gene: 8.

V usage is TRBV5-5 and J usage is TRBJ1-4, with D unresolved. The germline CDR1 and CDR2 sequences are SGHKS and YYEKEE (reference sequence). The CDR3 spans 14 residues. The ends were cut back, 4 bases at V and 1 base at J, with 8 bases in the middle. The CDR3 coding sequence is TGTGCCAGCAGCCTAGTAGGAACTAATGAAAAACTGTTTTTT. Amino acid sequence: CASSLVGTNEKLFF.

This clone is a singleton in its sample. The rearrangement joins TRBV5-1 to TRBJ2-1; D possibly corresponds to TRBD1 (8 bases). The CDR3 extends over 16 amino acids. Between the trimmed V and J ends, which lost 4 bases and 7 bases, there was a span of 21 bases. The germline CDR1 and CDR2 sequences are SGHRS and YFSETQ. CDR3 nucleotides: TGCGCCAGCAGCACCCAACAGGGGGGAGCGGGGAATGAGCAGTTCTTC. Translating it yields CASSTQQGGAGNEQFF.